This TCR beta chain stems from a study of OX40 agonist ivuxolimab in advanced cancers. Study at large: A mean age of 60 years, range roughly 23 to 79, was recorded, and 70% to 85% were male.

TCRdb's table, derived via immunoSEQ multiplex PCR, lists solely in-frame clones and lacks some. The sample has 70,000 to 95,000 clones; approximately 94% are singletons. Patients with a history of autoimmune disease or on systemic immunosuppression were excluded. Germline assignment: CDR1 SGDLS and CDR2 YYNGEE. The germline V and J ends were trimmed by 0 bases and 4 bases, with 10 bases remaining between them. CDR3 size: 14 residues. This clone was observed once. V and J are TRBV9 and TRBJ1-1; perhaps TRBD1 as D (6 bases). This TCR derives from an adult with an advanced solid tumor such as melanoma, head and neck, liver or kidney cancer. The sample was CD4+ or CD8+ T cells sorted from blood, taken in a trial of the OX40 agonist ivuxolimab. CDR3 sequence: CASSVGGGGTEAFF. The CDR3 DNA follows: TGTGCCAGCAGCGTAGGCGGAGGGGGCACTGAAGCTTTCTTT.